The 16 T cell receptor beta chains reported below all come from one sample, sequenced in a study of T cells in Graves' hyperthyroidism and ophthalmopathy. The TCR beta CDR3 regions underwent amplification using RNA transcripts as the source. Researchers ran a first-round RT-PCR on the TCR CDR3 using the HTBI primer set. TCRdb re-called the multiplex PCR reads with MiXCR, one entry per CDR3 protein. The sample includes roughly 420,000 distinct CDR3 sequences, approximately 14% of them seen just once. The sample was blood. Source of these receptors: a woman younger than 35 with Graves' hyperthyroidism.

The V gene is TRBV5-1, the J gene TRBJ1-1; D might be TRBD1 (6 bases). CDR3 length: 12 amino acids. Between the trimmed V and J ends, which lost 4 bases and 8 bases, there was a span of 12 bases. The germline gives CDR1 SGHRS, CDR2 YFSETQ. CDR3 coding DNA: TGCGCCAGCAGCGAACAGGGAAACGAAGCTTTCTTT. This translates into CASSEQGNEAFF.

The chain couples TRBV9 to TRBJ2-1; 10 nucleotides line up with TRBD2. The ends lost 1 base at V and 2 bases at J; junction bases unmatched: 3. There are 16 residues in the CDR3. From germline, CDR1 is SGDLS and CDR2 YYNGEE. Written as DNA, the CDR3 is TGTGCCAGCAGCGTAAGAGCGGGGGGGGCCTACAATGAGCAGTTCTTC. It translates to CASSVRAGGAYNEQFF.

This clonotype was recorded at least ten times. The chain is built from TRBV10-3 and TRBJ1-3; D remains ambiguous. V lost 9 bases to trimming and J lost 4 bases, with 10 bases between them. Germline CDR1 is ENHRY and CDR2 is SYGVKD. The CDR3 covers 12 residues. CDR3 in DNA: TGTGCCATTGGAGGGTCCGGAAACACCATATATTTT. It yields the protein CAIGGSGNTIYF.

This clonotype was seen a few times. The chain combines TRBV29-1 with TRBJ1-1, with D uncertain. Trimming took off 6 bases at V and 2 bases at J, with 16 bases between the two ends. Germline lookup yields CDR1 SQVTM and CDR2 ANQGSEA. The CDR3 extends over 14 amino acids. The CDR3 DNA is TGCAGCGTCGCCCTAAGGGCACCCAACACTGAAGCTTTCTTT. Protein product: CSVALRAPNTEAFF.

This clonotype appeared many times. This chain links TRBV3-1 with TRBJ2-5; tentative D call: TRBD1 (5 bases). CDR3 size: 14 residues. V was pared by 0 bases and J by 5 bases, with 10 bases between. CDR1 is LGHDT, CDR2 YNNKEL, per germline (reference sequence). CDR3: CASSQEKAGETQYF. The CDR3 region has the DNA TGTGCCAGCAGCCAAGAAAAGGCAGGGGAGACCCAGTACTTC.

This clonotype was found many times. The rearrangement uses TRBV20-1 and TRBJ2-2, with D possibly matching TRBD2 (6 bases). Trimming took 3 bases from V and 2 from J, leaving 10 bases between them. Germline assignment: CDR1 DFQATT and CDR2 SNEGSKA (reference sequence). CDR3 length: 14 amino acids. For the CDR3, the DNA is TGCAGTGCTAGGGAGGGACTTAACACCGGGGAGCTGTTTTTT. Translation: CSAREGLNTGELFF.

This clonotype was recorded many times. J is TRBJ2-7 and V is TRBV12-3 or TRBV12-4, with 10 bases matching TRBD2. The CDR3 has 15 amino acids. The V gene end was trimmed by 5 bases and the J gene end by 2 bases; junction bases not matched to a gene: 6. The CDR3 loop is CASSPRTSGTYEQYF. The DNA for the CDR3 is TGTGCCAGCAGTCCTCGGACTAGCGGAACCTACGAGCAGTACTTC.

The chain is built from TRBV4-1 and TRBJ2-3, with D hard to call. The germline V and J ends were trimmed by 0 bases and 0 bases, with 10 bases remaining between them. CDR3 length equals 16 residues. Looked up from germline, CDR1 is MGHRA and CDR2 is YSYEKL. The CDR3 coding sequence is TGCGCCAGCAGCCAAGATTGGACGGTTAGCACAGATACGCAGTATTTT. Encoded protein: CASSQDWTVSTDTQYF.

There are many counts of this clonotype. This sequence joins TRBV5-5 and TRBJ2-5; TRBD1 or TRBD2 may be the D gene (5 bases each). V dropped 4 bases and J dropped 2 bases, with 15 bases sitting between them. The germline gives CDR1 SGHKS, CDR2 YYEKEE (reference sequence). CDR3 length equals 15 residues. DNA for the CDR3: TGTGCCAGCAGCCCCGGCCCGGGACGGCAAGAGACCCAGTACTTC. Translation: CASSPGPGRQETQYF.

This clonotype was detected many times. CDR3 region: CASSRTGEEKLFF. In nucleotides, the CDR3 is TGTGCCAGCAGCCGGACAGGGGAAGAAAAACTGTTTTTT. The genes are TRBV12-3 or TRBV12-4 and TRBJ1-4; 9 bases match TRBD1. The V and J ends lost 6 bases and 8 bases, in that order; junction bases with no gene match: 4. The CDR3 contains 13 residues.

There are many counts of this clonotype. V usage is TRBV3-1 and J usage is TRBJ2-1, with 7 nucleotides matching TRBD2. The CDR3 loop spans 15 amino acids. Trimming at V came to 2 bases and at J to 7 bases, leaving 8 bases not matched to a gene. Germline V gene sequence: CDR1 LGHDT, CDR2 YNNKEL (reference sequence). The CDR3 coding sequence is TGTGCCAGCAGCCAATGGGGGGGAGAGGGGAATGAGCAGTTCTTC. It specifies CASSQWGGEGNEQFF.

This clonotype was counted a few times. J is TRBJ2-7 and V is TRBV6-2 or TRBV6-3, with D unresolved. Germline values: CDR1 MNHEY, CDR2 SVGEGT. The CDR3 loop spans 13 amino acids. V lost 6 bases and J lost 11, with 20 bases in between. CDR3 sequence reads: CASSPPDRIEKYF. In DNA, the CDR3 is TGTGCCAGCAGCCCCCCGGATCGGATAGAGAAGTACTTC.

This clonotype was seen repeatedly, ten times or more. The chain couples TRBV27 to TRBJ2-7; 11 bases fit TRBD1. The V segment lost 5 bases and the J segment 1 base; nucleotides outside the gene matches: 22. Per germline, CDR1 MNHEY and CDR2 SMNVEV (reference sequence). The CDR3 extends over 21 amino acids. The CDR3 here is CASSRKLLGQGAGIPSYEQYF. CDR3 coding DNA: TGTGCCAGCAGTCGGAAACTCCTAGGACAGGGGGCCGGGATACCTTCCTACGAGCAGTACTTC.

The chain combines TRBV19 with TRBJ2-1, with 7 positions matching TRBD2. There are 16 residues in the CDR3. Germline V gene sequence: CDR1 LNHDA, CDR2 SQIVND (reference sequence). V gave up 7 bases and J gave up 4 bases; unmatched junction bases: 13. The CDR3 region is CASTIGGWSGYNEQFF. The CDR3 DNA follows: TGTGCCAGTACGATCGGGGGGTGGTCGGGTTACAATGAGCAGTTCTTC.

This clonotype was recorded many times. This chain uses TRBV30 with TRBJ1-6, with D unclear. V lost 0 bases, J lost 6 bases, and 15 bases lay in between. Germline V gene data show CDR1 as GTSNPN and CDR2 as SVGIG (reference sequence). CDR3 length equals 16 residues. DNA of the CDR3: TGTGCCTGGAGTGTGTACGGGGTGGGTTCTAATTCACCCCTCCACTTT. Protein product: CAWSVYGVGSNSPLHF.

V usage is TRBV27 and J usage is TRBJ2-3; 8 bases are a match to TRBD2. The J segment lost 5 bases and the V segment lost 2 bases, leaving 12 bases of the junction unmatched. CDR1 and CDR2 (germline): MNHEY, SMNVEV (reference sequence). The CDR3 covers 17 residues. The CDR3 coding sequence is TGTGCCAGCAGTTTACGGACTAGCCAAAGGGGGATAGATACGCAGTATTTT. Translated, it gives CASSLRTSQRGIDTQYF.